A selection of T cell receptor beta chains follows, all from one sample in a study. Each CDR3 protein gets one entry after TCRdb re-called the 5' RACE reads with MiXCR. Of approximately 47,000 distinct CDR3 sequences in the sample, 25% to 35% were seen once. The sample was naive CD4+ T cells sorted from blood. These receptors all come from a female donor with breast cancer. The CDR3 runs from the conserved cysteine through the conserved F or W. D genes are given only for firm matches. Not all rows give a size; the values are once, few, many and, for expanded clones, a class.

cdr3_nt: TGCGCCAGCAGCTTGGTGCGGGGAAGTGGTGAGCAGTTCTTC
cdr3_aa: CASSLVRGSGEQFF
j_call: TRBJ2-1
clone_size: few
d_call: NA
v_call: TRBV5-1

cdr3_nt: TGTGCCAGCAGTTGGGTTTTCTCCGGCGTCCCCTACGAGCAGTACTTC
cdr3_aa: CASSWVFSGVPYEQYF
j_call: TRBJ2-7
clone_size: few
d_call: NA
v_call: TRBV28

cdr3_nt: TGTGCCTCCAAGGCCCGACAGGGGATTGACGAGCAGTACTTC
cdr3_aa: CASKARQGIDEQYF
j_call: TRBJ2-7
clone_size: NA
d_call: TRBD1
v_call: TRBV19

cdr3_nt: TGTGCCAGCAGTTACGAAACAGGGCAAGAGACCCAGTACTTC
cdr3_aa: CASSYETGQETQYF
j_call: TRBJ2-5
clone_size: NA
d_call: NA
v_call: TRBV6-6

cdr3_nt: TGTGCCAGCAGTACCCCGGGGACTAGCGGGTCCAATGAGCAGTTCTTC
cdr3_aa: CASSTPGTSGSNEQFF
j_call: TRBJ2-1
clone_size: few
d_call: TRBD2
v_call: TRBV11-2

cdr3_nt: TGTGCCACCAGTGGCAGGACTCCCACAGATACGCAGTATTTT
cdr3_aa: CATSGRTPTDTQYF
j_call: TRBJ2-3
clone_size: NA
d_call: NA
v_call: TRBV24-1

cdr3_nt: TGTGCCAGCATTTCCCGGGACAGGGGCGGCCAGCAGTACTTC
cdr3_aa: CASISRDRGGQQYF
j_call: TRBJ2-7
clone_size: NA
d_call: TRBD1
v_call: TRBV28

cdr3_nt: TGCACCAGCAGCTTGATCTCTGGGGCCAACGTCCTGACTTTC
cdr3_aa: CTSSLISGANVLTF
j_call: TRBJ2-6
clone_size: NA
d_call: NA
v_call: TRBV5-1

cdr3_nt: TGTGCCAGCAGCACGCTCGGCCGGGGGACAAATCAGCCCCAGCATTTT
cdr3_aa: CASSTLGRGTNQPQHF
j_call: TRBJ1-5
clone_size: NA
d_call: NA
v_call: TRBV5-6

cdr3_nt: TGTGCCAGCAGCGAGAGTATAGCGGACCGGGATACGCAGTATTTT
cdr3_aa: CASSESIADRDTQYF
j_call: TRBJ2-3
clone_size: NA
d_call: NA
v_call: TRBV4-2

cdr3_nt: TGCAGTGCTAGGGGGACTAACACTGAAGCTTTCTTT
cdr3_aa: CSARGTNTEAFF
j_call: TRBJ1-1
clone_size: NA
d_call: NA
v_call: TRBV20-1

cdr3_nt: TGTGCCAGCAGTTCCGGACTAGCGGTACGATACGAGCAGTACTTC
cdr3_aa: CASSSGLAVRYEQYF
j_call: TRBJ2-7
clone_size: few
d_call: TRBD2
v_call: TRBV7-2

cdr3_nt: TGTGCCAGCAGCCAAGCAGCTGACTATGGCTACACCTTC
cdr3_aa: CASSQAADYGYTF
j_call: TRBJ1-2
clone_size: NA
d_call: NA
v_call: TRBV4-2

cdr3_nt: TGCAGTGCTAGTCCTCTAGTCGGCGAGCAGTTCTTC
cdr3_aa: CSASPLVGEQFF
j_call: TRBJ2-1
clone_size: NA
d_call: NA
v_call: TRBV20-1

cdr3_nt: TGTGCCAGCAGCTCAAGCGGAGCTTTCTCCACAGATACGCAGTATTTT
cdr3_aa: CASSSSGAFSTDTQYF
j_call: TRBJ2-3
clone_size: NA
d_call: NA
v_call: TRBV9

cdr3_nt: TGTGCCAGCAGTAAGACTAGCGGGGGCAATGAGCAGTTCTTC
cdr3_aa: CASSKTSGGNEQFF
j_call: TRBJ2-1
clone_size: NA
d_call: TRBD2
v_call: TRBV7-3

cdr3_nt: TGTGCCACCAGCGGTAGACAGGGGGCTGGGGATACGCAGTATTTT
cdr3_aa: CATSGRQGAGDTQYF
j_call: TRBJ2-3
clone_size: few
d_call: TRBD1
v_call: TRBV15

cdr3_nt: TGTGCCAGCAGGTTGGGACGAGGGCGCGAAGCTTTCTTT
cdr3_aa: CASRLGRGREAFF
j_call: TRBJ1-1
clone_size: NA
d_call: NA
v_call: TRBV13

cdr3_nt: TGCAGCGTCGCTAGACGGACGAACACTGAAGCTTTCTTT
cdr3_aa: CSVARRTNTEAFF
j_call: TRBJ1-1
clone_size: NA
d_call: NA
v_call: TRBV29-1

cdr3_nt: TGCGCCAGCAGCTTGGAAGACCGGAACACCGGGGAGCTGTTTTTT
cdr3_aa: CASSLEDRNTGELFF
j_call: TRBJ2-2
clone_size: NA
d_call: NA
v_call: TRBV5-1

cdr3_nt: TGTGCCAGCTCCTGGCGTTCCGAGCAGTACTTC
cdr3_aa: CASSWRSEQYF
j_call: TRBJ2-7
clone_size: NA
d_call: NA
v_call: TRBV28

cdr3_nt: TGTGCCAGCAGCGCCCAACAAGGGGTAAAACTGTTTTTT
cdr3_aa: CASSAQQGVKLFF
j_call: TRBJ1-4
clone_size: NA
d_call: NA
v_call: TRBV7-9

cdr3_nt: TGTGCCAGCCTCCGCGGATTGAACACCGGGGAGCTGTTTTTT
cdr3_aa: CASLRGLNTGELFF
j_call: TRBJ2-2
clone_size: NA
d_call: NA
v_call: TRBV6-2/TRBV6-3

cdr3_nt: TGCGCCAGCAGCCAAGATCTTCTGGACAACACTGAAGCTTTCTTT
cdr3_aa: CASSQDLLDNTEAFF
j_call: TRBJ1-1
clone_size: many
d_call: NA
v_call: TRBV4-3

cdr3_nt: TGTGCCAGCAGCTGGGACAGGTTAATTAGTGAGCAGTTCTTC
cdr3_aa: CASSWDRLISEQFF
j_call: TRBJ2-1
clone_size: NA
d_call: TRBD1
v_call: TRBV5-5

cdr3_nt: TGCAGTGCTAGAGTTACAGATCAGCCCCAGCATTTT
cdr3_aa: CSARVTDQPQHF
j_call: TRBJ1-5
clone_size: few
d_call: NA
v_call: TRBV20-1

cdr3_nt: TGTGCCACCAGCAGAGATTCGGTGGATCAGCCCCAGCATTTT
cdr3_aa: CATSRDSVDQPQHF
j_call: TRBJ1-5
clone_size: few
d_call: NA
v_call: TRBV15

cdr3_nt: TGTGCCAGCAGTTACTCGACAGTGCTCCAAGAGACCCAGTACTTC
cdr3_aa: CASSYSTVLQETQYF
j_call: TRBJ2-5
clone_size: few
d_call: NA
v_call: TRBV6-5

cdr3_nt: TGTGCCAGCAGCAAGGACAGGGCCCTCACAGATACGCAGTATTTT
cdr3_aa: CASSKDRALTDTQYF
j_call: TRBJ2-3
clone_size: few
d_call: TRBD1
v_call: TRBV5-4

cdr3_nt: TGCAGTGCTACAGGGGTTGAAGGCTATGGCTACACCTTC
cdr3_aa: CSATGVEGYGYTF
j_call: TRBJ1-2
clone_size: few
d_call: NA
v_call: TRBV20-1

cdr3_nt: TGCGCCAGCAGACGCCGAAGTAGCGGCAATGAGCAGTTCTTC
cdr3_aa: CASRRRSSGNEQFF
j_call: TRBJ2-1
clone_size: NA
d_call: NA
v_call: TRBV10-2

cdr3_nt: TGTGCCAGCAGTGTCGGAAGGACAGGGGGCGCAGAGACCCAGTACTTC
cdr3_aa: CASSVGRTGGAETQYF
j_call: TRBJ2-5
clone_size: NA
d_call: TRBD1
v_call: TRBV6-1

cdr3_nt: TGCAGTGCCACATTAGCGGGAGGGTTCACAGATACGCAGTATTTT
cdr3_aa: CSATLAGGFTDTQYF
j_call: TRBJ2-3
clone_size: NA
d_call: TRBD2
v_call: TRBV20-1

cdr3_nt: TGTGCCAGCAGCCAAGATGCAAATGAGCAGTTCTTC
cdr3_aa: CASSQDANEQFF
j_call: TRBJ2-1
clone_size: NA
d_call: NA
v_call: TRBV4-2

cdr3_nt: TGCGCCAGCAGCCAACCGCTGAGGAAGGGTCCGTATCAGCCCCAGCATTTT
cdr3_aa: CASSQPLRKGPYQPQHF
j_call: TRBJ1-5
clone_size: NA
d_call: NA
v_call: TRBV4-1

cdr3_nt: TGCGCCAGCAGCTTGGGACAGGGGAGCGGGAGAGGAGGATACGAGCAGTACTTC
cdr3_aa: CASSLGQGSGRGGYEQYF
j_call: TRBJ2-7
clone_size: NA
d_call: NA
v_call: TRBV5-1

cdr3_nt: TGCGCCAGCAGCCCTGAGGGACAGCTCATCCCCCAGCATTTT
cdr3_aa: CASSPEGQLIPQHF
j_call: TRBJ1-5
clone_size: NA
d_call: TRBD1
v_call: TRBV5-1

cdr3_nt: TGTGCCAGCAGCTGGACTAGCGGGACCGGGGAGCTGTTTTTT
cdr3_aa: CASSWTSGTGELFF
j_call: TRBJ2-2
clone_size: few
d_call: TRBD2
v_call: TRBV11-2

cdr3_nt: TGCGCCAGCAGCTTGGGACAGGTCCCCGGGGAGCTGTTTTTT
cdr3_aa: CASSLGQVPGELFF
j_call: TRBJ2-2
clone_size: few
d_call: NA
v_call: TRBV5-1

cdr3_nt: TGCAGTGCTATAAGGACAGCCTCTGAAGAGACCCAGTACTTC
cdr3_aa: CSAIRTASEETQYF
j_call: TRBJ2-5
clone_size: few
d_call: NA
v_call: TRBV20-1